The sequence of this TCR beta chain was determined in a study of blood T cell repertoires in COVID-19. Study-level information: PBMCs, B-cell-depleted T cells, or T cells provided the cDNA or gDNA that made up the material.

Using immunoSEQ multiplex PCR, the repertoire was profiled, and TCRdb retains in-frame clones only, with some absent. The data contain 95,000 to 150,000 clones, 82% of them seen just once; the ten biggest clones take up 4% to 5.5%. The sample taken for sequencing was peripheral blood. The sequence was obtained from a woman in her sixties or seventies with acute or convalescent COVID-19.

CDR3 region: CASSYYTGNQPQHF. The CDR3 DNA follows: TGTGCCAGTAGTTACTACACAGGGAATCAGCCCCAGCATTTT. This rearrangement joins TRBV19 to TRBJ1-5, with TRBD1 as a possible D gene (6 bases). Deletions cut 5 bases from V and 4 bases from J, with 12 bases between. This CDR3 is built from 14 residues. Germline-derived CDR1 and CDR2 are LNHDA and SQIVND (reference sequence).